This T cell receptor beta chain was retrieved from a study of blood T cell repertoires in COVID-19. Source study methods: Estimated nucleated cell counts came from reference gene primer amplification. Profiled with immunoSEQ multiplex PCR; TCRdb holds only in-frame clones, not every one. That table furnishes V, J and clone size, whereas the DNA furnished D and trimming. In the table there are around 140,000 clones, roughly four fifths of which are singletons. Cohorts were based on clinical histories the participants reported. The source of this sequence is a man in his forties with acute COVID-19. Sequencing input: PBMCs or T cells enriched from blood (not recorded which).

CDR3: CASSGQGDTYGYTF. DNA for the CDR3: TGTGCCAGCAGTGGGCAGGGCGACACCTATGGCTACACCTTC. The V call is TRBV2, the J call TRBJ1-2; maybe TRBD1 (5 bases). V lost 4 bases to trimming and J lost 4 bases, with 13 bases between them. The CDR3 covers 14 residues. Looked up from germline, CDR1 is SNHLY and CDR2 is FYNNEI.